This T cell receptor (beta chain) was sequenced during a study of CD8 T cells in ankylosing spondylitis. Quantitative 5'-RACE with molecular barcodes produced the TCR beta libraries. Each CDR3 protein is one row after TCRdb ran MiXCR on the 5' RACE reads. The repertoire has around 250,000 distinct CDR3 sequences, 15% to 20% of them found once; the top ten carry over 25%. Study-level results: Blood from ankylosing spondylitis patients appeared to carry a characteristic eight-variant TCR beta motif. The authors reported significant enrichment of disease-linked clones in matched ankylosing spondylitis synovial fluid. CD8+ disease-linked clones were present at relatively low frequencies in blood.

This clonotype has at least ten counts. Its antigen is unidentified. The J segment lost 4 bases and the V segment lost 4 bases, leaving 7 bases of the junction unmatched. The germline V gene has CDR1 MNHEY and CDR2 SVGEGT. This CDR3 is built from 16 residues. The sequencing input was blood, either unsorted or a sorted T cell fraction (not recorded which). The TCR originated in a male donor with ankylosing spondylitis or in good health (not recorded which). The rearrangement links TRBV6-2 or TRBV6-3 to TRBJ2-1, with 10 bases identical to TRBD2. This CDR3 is CASSSGGLAVYNEQFF. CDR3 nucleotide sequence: TGTGCCAGCAGTTCAGGCGGACTAGCGGTTTACAATGAGCAGTTCTTC.